This entry concerns a single TCR beta chain. What it recognizes is unknown. The data were taken from a study of OX40 agonist ivuxolimab in advanced cancers. At the level of the study: Patients were infused with ivuxolimab every 2 weeks at 0.01 to 10 mg/kg.

Study-wide results and limits: Clonal expansion was seen in CD4+ and CD8+ blood T cells by week 6 at 0.1 to 3.0 mg/kg.

The CDR3 extends over 17 amino acids. The germline gives CDR1 MNHEY, CDR2 SMNVEV (reference sequence). The junction had 11 bases not matched to a gene; V was cut back by 4 bases and J by 2 bases. TCRdb keeps only in-frame clones here, not all; method: immunoSEQ multiplex PCR. The sample lists under 70,000 clones; 75% to 90% were seen once. The chain carries TRBV27 and TRBJ2-3; the match to TRBD2 covers 8 bases. The sequence was collected from an adult with an advanced solid tumor such as melanoma, head and neck, liver or kidney cancer. Sequenced material: CD4+ or CD8+ T cells sorted from blood, taken in a trial of the OX40 agonist ivuxolimab. The CDR3 nucleotides are TGTGCCAGCAGTTCTCCGGGACTAGGGAGGAACACAGATACGCAGTATTTT. This translates into CASSSPGLGRNTDTQYF.